These 9 T cell receptor beta chains were sequenced from one sample in a study of T-cell memory formation after mild COVID-19. TCRdb ran MiXCR on the 5' RACE reads and lists one entry per CDR3 protein. The table shows fewer than 150,000 distinct CDR3 sequences, with about 5.9% occurring only once. Sequences were obtained from PBMCs or a T cell subset sorted from them (not recorded which). All receptors derive from an adult woman who had mild COVID-19 (a few samples of this study predate the infection). Cell type and time point are not known.

This clonotype was detected a few times. V usage is TRBV11-1 and J usage is TRBJ1-1, with D perhaps matching TRBD1 (6 bases). V lost 4 bases, J lost 4 bases, and 13 bases lay in between. CDR3 length equals 14 residues. Germline V gene sequence: CDR1 SGHAT, CDR2 FQDESV (reference sequence). For the CDR3, the DNA is TGTGCCAGCAGCTCCAACAGAGGGGGCACTGAAGCTTTCTTT. Protein: CASSSNRGGTEAFF. Variable domain in full (rest from reference TRBV11-1 and TRBJ1-1): EAEVAQSPRYKITEKSQAVAFWCDPISGHATLYWYRQILGQGPELLVQFQDESVVDDSQLPKDRFSAERLKGVDSTLKIQPAELGDSAMYLCASSSNRGGTEAFFGQGTRLTVV.

This clonotype was seen a handful of times. The chain uses TRBV7-2 and TRBJ1-2; 12 bases map to TRBD1. Unmatched junction bases numbered 11, after V lost 5 bases and J lost 10 bases. The length of the CDR3 is 15 residues. Germline loops: CDR1 SGHTA, CDR2 FQGNSA. The CDR3 DNA reads TGTGCCAGCAGCGCAAACCGGGACAGGGGGCGTGACTACACCTTC. It yields the protein CASSANRDRGRDYTF.

Many counts were recorded for this clonotype. The J gene is TRBJ2-5, the V gene TRBV5-1; 11 bases align to TRBD1. Unmatched junction bases numbered 3, after V lost 4 bases and J lost 4 bases. CDR1 is SGHRS, CDR2 YFSETQ, per germline. The CDR3 sequence is 14 residues long. DNA of the CDR3: TGCGCCAGCAGCCCGGGACAGGGGGGAGAGACCCAGTACTTC. Its protein product is CASSPGQGGETQYF.

V gene TRBV25-1 combines with J gene TRBJ2-1; D unresolved. With 6 bases removed from V and 3 bases from J, the gap between germline ends came to 21 bases. CDR3 length equals 17 residues. The germline CDR1 and CDR2 sequences are MGHDK and SYGVNS. This chain's CDR3 is CASSYRVKSLGYNEQFF. Written as DNA, the CDR3 is TGTGCCAGCAGCTACCGGGTGAAATCCTTAGGCTACAATGAGCAGTTCTTC.

The table lists this clonotype with many counts. V is TRBV5-1 and J is TRBJ2-3; D is undetermined. The CDR3 loop spans 13 amino acids. V was clipped by 3 bases and J by 2 bases, with 7 bases between them. Germline V lookup: CDR1 SGHRS, CDR2 YFSETQ. The DNA for the CDR3 is TGCGCCAGCAGCTCTTCACACACAGATACGCAGTATTTT. It codes for CASSSSHTDTQYF.

This clonotype has a handful of counts. A read error may produce the germline difference seen at one junction end. CDR3 loop: CASSLNGGAGQETRYF. The CDR3 DNA sequence: TGCGCCAGCAGCTTGAACGGGGGGGCAGGTCAAGAGACCCGGTACTTC. The chain recombines TRBV5-1 with TRBJ2-5; 8 bases are shared with TRBD2. Germline values: CDR1 SGHRS, CDR2 YFSETQ. This CDR3 is 16 amino acids long.

This clonotype was seen at least ten times. The gene calls are TRBV12-3 or TRBV12-4 and TRBJ1-1; D is undetermined. V was shortened by 6 bases and J by 14 bases, with 22 bases between the two germline ends. The CDR3 totals 13 residues. This chain's CDR3 is CASSPDDTAGSFF. In DNA form, the CDR3 reads TGTGCCAGCAGCCCCGACGACACGGCCGGGAGCTTCTTT.

At least ten counts were recorded for this clonotype. V and J are TRBV29-1 and TRBJ2-1; possibly TRBD1 or TRBD2 for D (6 bases each). V dropped 5 bases and J dropped 0 bases, with 11 bases sitting between them. Germline V gene data show CDR1 as SQVTM and CDR2 as ANQGSEA. The CDR3 has 14 residues. CDR3 DNA sequence: TGCAGCGTTAGGGGGGCCAGCTCCTACAATGAGCAGTTCTTC. Protein: CSVRGASSYNEQFF.

This clonotype was seen a handful of times. The gene calls are TRBV5-1 and TRBJ2-3, with D perhaps matching TRBD1 (6 bases). This CDR3 is built from 13 residues. The germline V gene encodes CDR1 SGHRS and CDR2 YFSETQ. V was clipped by 3 bases and J by 3 bases, with 8 bases between them. The CDR3 sequence is CASSSGQTDTQYF. In DNA form, the CDR3 reads TGCGCCAGCAGCTCCGGACAGACAGATACGCAGTATTTT. The full variable domain, in which reference TRBV5-1 and TRBJ2-3 provide the parts outside the CDR3, is KAGVTQTPRYLIKTRGQQVTLSCSPISGHRSVSWYQQTPGQGLQFLFEYFSETQRNKGNFPGRFSGRQFSNSRSEMNVSTLELGDSALYLCASSSGQTDTQYFGPGTRLTVL.